The sequence of this T cell receptor (beta chain) was determined in a study of blood T cell repertoires in COVID-19. Study-wide context: Donors in the United States, Italy and Spain gave samples during acute or convalescent COVID-19.

The table came from immunoSEQ multiplex PCR; TCRdb's copy has only in-frame clones and leaves some out. The profile shows 250,000 to 300,000 clones, approximately 86% of them singletons. Germline lookup yields CDR1 SNHLY and CDR2 FYNNEI. CDR3 length: 15 residues. Trimming left V 7 bases short and J 0 bases short, with 15 bases between. V gene TRBV2 combines with J gene TRBJ2-5, with TRBD1 as a possible D gene (5 bases). The sequencing sample was made of PBMCs or T cells enriched from blood (not recorded which). The TCR comes from a woman aged 25-40 years who had recovered from COVID-19. CDR3 residues: CASTETGIHQETQYF. CDR3 sequence (DNA): TGTGCCAGCACCGAAACAGGAATACACCAAGAGACCCAGTACTTC.